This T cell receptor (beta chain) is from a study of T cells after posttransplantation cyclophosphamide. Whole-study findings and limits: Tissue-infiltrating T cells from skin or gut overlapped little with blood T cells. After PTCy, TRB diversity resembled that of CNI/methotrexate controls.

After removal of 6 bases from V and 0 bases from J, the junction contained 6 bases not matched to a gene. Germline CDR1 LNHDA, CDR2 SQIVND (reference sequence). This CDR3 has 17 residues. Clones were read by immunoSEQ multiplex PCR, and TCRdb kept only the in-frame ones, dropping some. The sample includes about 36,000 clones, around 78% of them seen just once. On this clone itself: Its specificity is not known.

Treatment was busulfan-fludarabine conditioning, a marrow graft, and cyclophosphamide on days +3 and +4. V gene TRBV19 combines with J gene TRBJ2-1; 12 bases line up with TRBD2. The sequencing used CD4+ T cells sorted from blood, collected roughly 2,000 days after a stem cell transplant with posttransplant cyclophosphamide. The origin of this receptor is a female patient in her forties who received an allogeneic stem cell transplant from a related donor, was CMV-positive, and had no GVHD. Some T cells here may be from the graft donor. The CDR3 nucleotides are TGTGCCAGTAGGCCACGACTAGCGGGGGCCTCCTACAATGAGCAGTTCTTC. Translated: CASRPRLAGASYNEQFF.